Below, 24 T cell receptor beta chains from the same sample are listed, as sequenced in a study of CD8 T cells in Susac syndrome. Random hexamers were used to reverse transcribe an amount of roughly 0.5 to 1 ug RNA. TCRdb itself ran the immunoSEQ multiplex PCR reads through MiXCR, one entry per CDR3 protein. Of some 130,000 distinct CDR3 sequences listed, more than 85% were seen once; the top ten hold approximately 0.18%. Source material: CD8+ T cells from PBMCs. Every receptor here comes from a human donor with Susac syndrome.

The gene calls are TRBV12-3 or TRBV12-4 and TRBJ1-2; 12 bases agree with TRBD1. The CDR3 is 15 amino acids. Trimming at V came to 5 bases and at J to 4 bases, leaving 5 bases not matched to a gene. The CDR3 sequence is CASSPGTGGSYGYTF. Written as DNA, the CDR3 is TGTGCCAGCAGTCCCGGGACAGGGGGCTCCTATGGCTACACCTTC.

V is TRBV19 and J is TRBJ2-2, with unresolved D. The germline CDR1 and CDR2 sequences are LNHDA and SQIVND (reference sequence). Trimming took off 5 bases at V and 5 bases at J, with 9 bases between the two ends. The CDR3 is made up of 13 amino acids. The CDR3 DNA reads as TGTGCCAGTAGTGGGGTGGGGACCGGGGAGCTGTTTTTT. This codes for CASSGVGTGELFF. Based on the CDR3 plus reference TRBV19 and TRBJ2-2, the full variable domain is DGGITQSPKYLFRKEGQNVTLSCEQNLNHDAMYWYRQDPGQGLRLIYYSQIVNDFQKGDIAEGYSVSREKKESFPLTVTSAQKNPTAFYLCASSGVGTGELFFGEGSRLTVL.

This chain connects TRBV20-1 to TRBJ2-7, with a weak D call TRBD2 (6 bases). CDR3 size: 12 residues. Between the trimmed V and J ends, which lost 3 bases and 3 bases, there was a span of 9 bases. CDR1 is DFQATT and CDR2 is SNEGSKA in the germline V gene (reference sequence). CDR3 in DNA: TGCAGTGCTAGTGCGGGACTCTACGAGCAGTACTTC. Its protein is CSASAGLYEQYF.

The chain uses TRBV27 and TRBJ1-5, with D unresolved. V lost 5 bases to trimming and J lost 4 bases, with 9 bases between them. The CDR3 has 13 residues. CDR1 and CDR2 (germline): MNHEY, SMNVEV (reference sequence). The CDR3 here is CASSPTRNQPQHF. For the CDR3, the DNA is TGTGCCAGCAGTCCTACACGGAATCAGCCCCAGCATTTT.

The chain employs TRBV4-1 and TRBJ1-2; D gene unclear. Between the trimmed V and J ends, which lost 3 bases and 8 bases, there was a span of 7 bases. This CDR3 has 11 residues. Germline V gives CDR1 MGHRA, CDR2 YSYEKL. The CDR3 loop is CASSQGSGYTF. In DNA form, the CDR3 reads TGCGCCAGCAGCCAGGGGTCGGGCTACACCTTC.

The V gene is TRBV30, the J gene TRBJ1-1; D gene uncertain. Germline CDR1 is GTSNPN and CDR2 is SVGIG (reference sequence). With 1 base removed from V and 8 bases from J, the gap between germline ends came to 5 bases. CDR3 size: 10 residues. This chain's CDR3 is CAWSEAEAFF. In DNA form, the CDR3 reads TGTGCCTGGAGTGAGGCAGAAGCTTTCTTT.

The CDR3 sequence is CSVDSRGHRTDTQYF. The CDR3 DNA sequence: TGCAGCGTTGATAGCAGGGGACATCGCACAGATACGCAGTATTTT. The V call is TRBV29-1, the J call TRBJ2-3, with a possible D match to TRBD1 (6 bases). There are 15 residues in the CDR3. Germline loops: CDR1 SQVTM, CDR2 ANQGSEA. Trimming cost V 3 bases and J 1 base, with 14 bases left between them.

The chain combines TRBV9 with TRBJ2-7; TRBD1 agrees at 10 bases. This CDR3 is 15 amino acids long. The germline V gene encodes CDR1 SGDLS and CDR2 YYNGEE. J was trimmed by 3 bases and V by 0 bases; bases with no gene match: 3. The CDR3 is CASSVEGQGVYEQYF. The CDR3 DNA reads as TGTGCCAGCAGCGTAGAAGGACAGGGGGTCTACGAGCAGTACTTC.

This rearrangement joins TRBV14 to TRBJ1-4; tentatively, D is TRBD1 (5 bases). Germline assignment: CDR1 SGHDN and CDR2 FVKESK. V lost 1 base to trimming and J lost 10 bases, with 22 bases between them. The CDR3 runs to 17 residues. The CDR3 here is CASSQGERQIIRGKLFF. The CDR3 DNA reads TGTGCCAGCAGCCAAGGAGAAAGACAGATCATTAGGGGAAAACTGTTTTTT.

V is TRBV4-1 and J is TRBJ1-1; tentative D call: TRBD1 (6 bases). The germline V gene encodes CDR1 MGHRA and CDR2 YSYEKL. The V and J ends lost 0 bases and 0 bases respectively, with 8 bases between them. The CDR3 totals 15 residues. CDR3 coding DNA: TGCGCCAGCAGCCAAGAGGGACATTTGAACACTGAAGCTTTCTTT. It encodes CASSQEGHLNTEAFF.

The J gene is TRBJ2-2, the V gene TRBV9; 10 bases fit TRBD2. With 0 bases clipped from V and 0 bases from J, the junction kept 11 bases outside the gene matches. In germline, CDR1 is SGDLS, CDR2 YYNGEE. The CDR3 extends over 20 amino acids. CDR3 nucleotide sequence: TGTGCCAGCAGCGTAGGAGGTCAGCGGGAGGGCCCCCCGAACACCGGGGAGCTGTTTTTT. Its translation: CASSVGGQREGPPNTGELFF. Drawing the rest from reference TRBV9 and TRBJ2-2, the complete variable domain is DSGVTQTPKHLITATGQRVTLRCSPRSGDLSVYWYQQSLDQGLQFLIQYYNGEERAKGNILERFSAQQFPDLHSELNLSSLELGDSALYFCASSVGGQREGPPNTGELFFGEGSRLTVL.

The chain has TRBV20-1 and TRBJ2-7; D might be TRBD1 (6 bases). The CDR3 is 14 amino acids. The germline V gene encodes CDR1 DFQATT and CDR2 SNEGSKA (reference sequence). V shed 0 bases and J shed 2 bases, with 11 bases lying between them. CDR3 protein: CSARDIKGAYEQYF. CDR3 DNA: TGCAGTGCTAGAGATATCAAGGGGGCCTACGAGCAGTACTTC.

This sequence joins TRBV5-4 and TRBJ2-2; 9 bases line up with TRBD1. V lost 2 bases and J lost 1; bases outside the gene matches: 3. CDR1 and CDR2 (germline): SGHNT, YYREEE (reference sequence). This CDR3 contains 16 residues. CDR3 bases: TGTGCCAGCAGCTTACAGGGGGCGTTGAACACCGGGGAGCTGTTTTTT. Amino acids: CASSLQGALNTGELFF.

The chain has TRBV18 and TRBJ2-3, with D possibly called TRBD1 or TRBD2 (6 bases each). With 1 base removed from V and 1 base from J, the gap between germline ends came to 15 bases. The CDR3 sequence is 17 residues long. Germline lookup yields CDR1 KGHSH and CDR2 LQKENI. Here the CDR3 reads CASSPRGASEGTDTQYF. CDR3 DNA sequence: TGTGCCAGCTCACCACGGGGGGCGTCGGAGGGCACAGATACGCAGTATTTT.

The chain carries TRBV24-1 and TRBJ1-1, with 7 bases aligning to TRBD1. CDR1 and CDR2 (germline): KGHDR, SFDVKD. V lost 2 bases, J lost 10 bases, and 3 bases stayed unmatched. The CDR3 length is 12 residues. CDR3 sequence (DNA): TGTGCCACCAGTGATTCGACAGGGCTAGCTTTCTTT. It translates to CATSDSTGLAFF.

The chain recombines TRBV6-5 with TRBJ2-1; D gene ambiguous. V lost 7 bases and J lost 8, with 9 bases in between. This CDR3 comprises 11 residues. Germline V CDR1 and CDR2: MNHEY, SVGAGI. In DNA form, the CDR3 reads TGTGCCAGCAAAGGACCGGATGAGCAGTTCTTC. Its translation is CASKGPDEQFF.

J is TRBJ2-7 and V is TRBV20-1; 8 bases fit TRBD1. Germline V gene sequence: CDR1 DFQATT, CDR2 SNEGSKA (reference sequence). V was pared by 6 bases and J by 0 bases, with 4 bases of the junction left unmatched. The CDR3 loop spans 13 amino acids. The CDR3 spells CSARTGNSYEQYF. CDR3 coding DNA: TGCAGTGCCAGGACAGGGAACTCCTACGAGCAGTACTTC.

The chain is built from TRBV5-1 and TRBJ1-1, with a tentative D call TRBD1 (5 bases). The CDR3 consists of 15 residues. The V and J ends lost 6 bases and 1 base respectively, with 16 bases between them. CDR1 is SGHRS and CDR2 is YFSETQ in the germline V gene. In DNA form, the CDR3 reads TGCGCCAGCACACAGTTCCCGGGGCAGAACACTGAAGCTTTCTTT. It codes for CASTQFPGQNTEAFF.

The DNA of the CDR3 is TGTGCCACCAGCGGAGGGGCGCGAGGGACCGGGGAGCTGTTTTTT. It specifies CATSGGARGTGELFF. The genes are TRBV15 and TRBJ2-2; the D gene is possibly TRBD2 (6 bases). Germline CDR1 and CDR2: LNHNV and YYDKDF (reference sequence). There are 15 residues in the CDR3. Trimming cost V 5 bases and J 5 bases, with 15 bases left between them.

The chain combines TRBV4-1 with TRBJ2-7, with 10 bases aligning to TRBD1. This CDR3 is built from 15 residues. J lost 5 bases, V lost 4 bases, and 8 bases had no gene match. Looked up from germline, CDR1 is MGHRA and CDR2 is YSYEKL. The CDR3 DNA reads TGCGCCAGCAGCCTTGTCCGGACAGGGGGGGACGAGCAGTACTTC. Translated: CASSLVRTGGDEQYF.

The chain links TRBV29-1 to TRBJ1-1; possibly TRBD1 for D (6 bases). The CDR3 has 13 amino acids. The germline CDR1 and CDR2 sequences are SQVTM and ANQGSEA. Trimming left V 7 bases short and J 0 bases short, with 12 bases between. Here the CDR3 reads CSAYGTLNTEAFF. CDR3 DNA sequence: TGCAGCGCATACGGGACACTGAACACTGAAGCTTTCTTT.

The genes are TRBV21-1 and TRBJ2-4; the table's D call TRBD1 went unverified against the DNA. TRBV21-1 is a known pseudogene. This CDR3 region has 18 residues. The CDR3 bases are TGTGCCAGCAGCAAGCTTGAGGTCCGCGGGGTGGGTAAAAACATTCAGTACTTC. Encoded protein: CASSKLEVRGVGKNIQYF.

This clonotype came up a few times. The chain has TRBV19 and TRBJ2-1, with 8 bases fitting TRBD2. The CDR3 is 11 amino acids. Germline loops: CDR1 LNHDA, CDR2 SQIVND (reference sequence). V trimming: 5 bases; J trimming: 10 bases; junction bases outside the gene matches: 1. This CDR3 is CASSLAGEQFF. The CDR3 DNA reads TGTGCCAGTAGTTTAGCGGGAGAGCAGTTCTTC.

This clonotype was found once. The rearrangement links TRBV4-1 to TRBJ2-1, with 14 bases identical to TRBD2. V trimming: 3 bases; J trimming: 9 bases; junction bases outside the gene matches: 4. The CDR3 loop spans 15 amino acids. The germline V gene encodes CDR1 MGHRA and CDR2 YSYEKL. The CDR3 DNA reads as TGCGCCAGCAGCCAGGGACTAGCGGGAGTCGGTGAGCAGTTCTTC. Protein sequence: CASSQGLAGVGEQFF.